The rows below give T cell receptor beta chains drawn from one sample of a study of Tregs in tolerant kidney transplant recipients. Libraries were prepared by immunoSEQ multiplex PCR; TCRdb keeps only in-frame clonotypes and omits some of them. The data show over 50,000 clones, around 80% seen once. Sequencing was done on a sample of CD4+ T cells from blood. All receptors derive from a human donor in good health. CDR3s include the opening cysteine and the closing phenylalanine or tryptophan. A D gene is named only where the DNA matches it firmly. Clone size, where shown, is once, few, many, or a class for clones that have expanded.

clone_size,v_call,d_call,j_call,cdr3_nt,cdr3_aa
NA,TRBV11-2,NA,TRBJ2-5,TGTGCCAGCAGCTTAGGCCAGGGGTCTTTGGCCCAGTACTTC,CASSLGQGSLAQYF
NA,TRBV7-2,NA,TRBJ2-7,TGTGCCAGCAGCTCGCGCTGGGAAAAAGAGCAGTACTTC,CASSSRWEKEQYF
NA,TRBV7-2,TRBD1,TRBJ2-7,TGTGCCAGCAGCTTAGGACAGGGCGGCGAGCAGTACTTC,CASSLGQGGEQYF
NA,TRBV5-5,NA,TRBJ1-2,TGTGCCAGCAGCTTGTGGACCACAGGGGGCTACACCTTC,CASSLWTTGGYTF
NA,TRBV5-8,TRBD1,TRBJ1-4,TGTGCCAGCAGCTCGGGGACAGTTGAAAAACTGTTTTTT,CASSSGTVEKLFF
NA,TRBV6-6,TRBD1,TRBJ2-5,TGTGCCAGCAGTCCAGGGGGCGAAGAGACCCAGTACTTC,CASSPGGEETQYF
NA,TRBV5-1,NA,TRBJ1-1,TGCGCCAGCAGCTTGCAGGCGAACACTGAAGCTTTCTTT,CASSLQANTEAFF
NA,TRBV7-2,NA,TRBJ1-5,TGTGCCAGCAGCTTACCCGGTGAACCCCAGCATTTT,CASSLPGEPQHF
NA,TRBV12-5,NA,TRBJ1-5,TGTGCTAGCGCGACTGGGGGCCATCAGCCCCAGCATTTT,CASATGGHQPQHF
NA,TRBV4-3,NA,TRBJ1-1,TGCGCCAGCAGCCAAGACCCTGGAGGGGGGGCTTGGACTGAAGCTTTCTTT,CASSQDPGGGAWTEAFF
NA,TRBV5-4,TRBD1,TRBJ1-1,TGTGCCAGCAGCCGGCCGATAGACGCTTTTACAGGGGAGACTGAAGCTTTCTTT,CASSRPIDAFTGETEAFF
once,TRBV7-9,NA,TRBJ2-3,TGTGCCAGCAGCTTATATGCTACAGATACGCAGTATTTT,CASSLYATDTQYF
NA,TRBV4-1,TRBD2,TRBJ2-2,TGCGCCAGCAGCCATCAGGTAGCGGGGGCCCCGAACACCGGGGAGCTGTTTTTT,CASSHQVAGAPNTGELFF
NA,TRBV14,NA,TRBJ2-7,TGTGCCAGCAGCCAAGTTTCGGCGGGGCCTACCTACTACGAGCAGTACTTC,CASSQVSAGPTYYEQYF
NA,TRBV6-6,NA,TRBJ1-5,TGTGCCAGCACCACCCGCGGGCAGCTCCTGGGCCAGCCCCAGCATTTT,CASTTRGQLLGQPQHF
once,TRBV19,NA,TRBJ1-3,TGTGCCAGTAGTATAGATCGAGCGGGGTATGGAAACACCATATATTTT,CASSIDRAGYGNTIYF
NA,TRBV10-3,NA,TRBJ2-5,TGTGCCATCAGTGAGGGGGATGGAGAGACCCAGTACTTC,CAISEGDGETQYF
NA,TRBV6-4,NA,TRBJ1-3,TGTGCCAGTCTAGGGGGTATGGGCTCTGGAAACACCATATATTTT,CASLGGMGSGNTIYF
NA,TRBV19,TRBD2,TRBJ2-1,TGTGCCAGTAGTATATCTCCTAGCGGGGCACCCTACAATGAGCAGTTCTTC,CASSISPSGAPYNEQFF
NA,TRBV19,TRBD1,TRBJ1-2,TGTGCCAGTAGGGACAGGGGTGGCTACACCTTC,CASRDRGGYTF
NA,TRBV5-1,TRBD1,TRBJ2-7,TGCGCCAGCAGCTTGGAGTGGGACAGCACCTACGAGCAGTACTTC,CASSLEWDSTYEQYF
NA,TRBV4-3,NA,TRBJ2-5,TGCGCCAGCAGCCGTCTGGTAGGGGAGACCCAGTACTTC,CASSRLVGETQYF
NA,TRBV7-2,NA,TRBJ2-3,TGTGCCAGCAGCCCCAGCAAAAATACGCAGTATTTT,CASSPSKNTQYF
NA,TRBV7-9,NA,TRBJ1-3,TGTGCCAGCAGCTTGGGACTTTCTGGAAACACCATATATTTT,CASSLGLSGNTIYF
NA,TRBV6-6,NA,TRBJ2-1,TGTGCCAGCAATCACTACAATGAGCAGTTCTTC,CASNHYNEQFF
NA,TRBV6-5,NA,TRBJ1-2,TGTGCCACGTCAAGGGGGACTGACTACACCTTC,CATSRGTDYTF
once,TRBV5-1,TRBD1,TRBJ1-1,TGCGCCAGCAGCTTGCTCCAGGGGGAAACTGAAGCTTTCTTT,CASSLLQGETEAFF
NA,TRBV2,NA,TRBJ2-3,TGTGCCAGCAGAGAGCGGGACATCGGCACAGATACGCAGTATTTT,CASRERDIGTDTQYF
NA,TRBV25-1,NA,TRBJ2-5,TGTGCCAGCAGTCAAGGGAGGCTAGTAGGTGAGACCCAGTACTTC,CASSQGRLVGETQYF
NA,TRBV4-1,NA,TRBJ1-2,TGCGCCAGCAGCCAAGTCGGGGCCCCCTATGGCTACACCTTC,CASSQVGAPYGYTF
NA,TRBV9,NA,TRBJ1-6,TGTGCCAGCAGCCCACATGGGGGGGGAGGAGGTTCACCCCTCCACTTT,CASSPHGGGGGSPLHF
NA,TRBV7-9,NA,TRBJ1-3,TGTGCCAGCAGCTTAGGACAGAGCTCTGGAAACACCATATATTTT,CASSLGQSSGNTIYF
NA,TRBV6-1,TRBD2,TRBJ2-1,TGTGCCACCGCAACTAGCGGGACGAATGAGCAGTTCTTC,CATATSGTNEQFF
NA,TRBV5-6,NA,TRBJ1-4,TGTGCCAGCAGCTTGCAGGGTTGGAATGAAAAACTGTTTTTT,CASSLQGWNEKLFF
NA,TRBV10-3,NA,TRBJ2-7,TGTGCCATCAGTGATAATAGGCAGGTGGGCATCGAGCAGTACTTC,CAISDNRQVGIEQYF
NA,TRBV2,NA,TRBJ2-7,TGTGCCACCTGCGATCATTCCTACGAGCAGTACTTC,CATCDHSYEQYF
NA,TRBV4-3,NA,TRBJ2-7,TGCGCCAGCAGCCAAGCGGTCAGAGGCGAGCAGTACTTC,CASSQAVRGEQYF
NA,TRBV6-1,TRBD1,TRBJ1-6,TGTGCCAGCAGTGACCACACACCTGGACAGGGGGGCGGTTCACCCCTCCACTTT,CASSDHTPGQGGGSPLHF
few,TRBV6-1,TRBD1,TRBJ2-2,TGTGCCAGCGCCCGGACAGGGAACACCGGGGAGCTGTTTTTT,CASARTGNTGELFF
NA,TRBV7-2,NA,TRBJ2-7,TGTGCCAGCAGCTTAGGCCTGTTTTACGAGCAGTACTTC,CASSLGLFYEQYF
NA,TRBV7-9,NA,TRBJ1-2,TGTGCCAGCAGCTCCCGAGAGGATGGCTACACCTTC,CASSSREDGYTF
NA,TRBV7-2,NA,TRBJ1-6,TGTGCCAGCAGCTTAGCTGCGATAAAGGGGAGCCATAATTCACCCCTCCACTTT,CASSLAAIKGSHNSPLHF
NA,TRBV7-2,NA,TRBJ1-2,TGTGCCAGCAGCGCTAACAGACAAATAGGATTC,CASSANRQIGF
NA,TRBV12-5,NA,TRBJ1-1,TGTGCTAGTCCCACAGGGCTCCCTGAAGCTTTCTTT,CASPTGLPEAFF
NA,TRBV5-1,NA,TRBJ1-1,TGCGCCAGCAGCGCGAGAGTGGCGGGGCACCCACCGGCCGGCACTGAAGCTTTCTTT,CASSARVAGHPPAGTEAFF
NA,TRBV5-4,NA,TRBJ1-1,TGTGCCAGCAGCTTGGGGATGGGGAACACTGAAGCTTTCTTT,CASSLGMGNTEAFF
NA,TRBV5-1,TRBD2,TRBJ2-1,TGCGCCAGCAGGACCGGGACTAGCGGGAGGCCTGAGCAGTTCTTC,CASRTGTSGRPEQFF
NA,TRBV14,TRBD1,TRBJ1-4,TGTGCCAGCGGACAGGGGGGGGAAAAACTGTTTTTT,CASGQGGEKLFF
NA,TRBV7-9,TRBD1,TRBJ1-6,TGTGCCAGCTCCTCCGGGACAGCCCATTCACCCCTCCACTTT,CASSSGTAHSPLHF
NA,TRBV5-6,TRBD1,TRBJ2-7,TGTGCCAGCAGCTTCACCGGGACAGGATTCTACGAGCAGTACTTC,CASSFTGTGFYEQYF
NA,TRBV6-6,TRBD2,TRBJ2-5,TGTGCCAGCGGGACTAGCGAAGAGACCCAGTACTTC,CASGTSEETQYF
NA,TRBV7-6,NA,TRBJ2-5,TGTGCCAGCAGCTCCCCACCGAATACTAACAAAGAGACCCAGTACTTC,CASSSPPNTNKETQYF
NA,TRBV18,NA,TRBJ1-3,TGTGCCAGCTCACCGGCGGGGAACCCTGGAAACACCATATATTTT,CASSPAGNPGNTIYF
NA,TRBV10-3,NA,TRBJ2-3,TGTGCCATCAGTGAGAAAGGGGAAGATACGCAGTATTTT,CAISEKGEDTQYF